This T cell receptor (beta chain) was sequenced during a study of blood T cell repertoires in COVID-19. Study-wide context: Both acute and convalescent COVID-19 samples were obtained from the United States, Italy and Spain. T cells, B-cell-depleted T cells, or PBMCs supplied cDNA or gDNA.

V was clipped by 8 bases and J by 3 bases, with 11 bases between them. The CDR3 spans 13 residues. CDR1 MNHEY and CDR2 SVGAGI come from the germline V gene. The method was immunoSEQ multiplex PCR; TCRdb's version includes in-frame clones alone and lacks a portion of them. The sample contains tens of thousands of clones, almost 85% of which appear only once. The chain combines TRBV6-5 with TRBJ1-5; a possible D gene is TRBD1 (5 bases). Sequenced material: peripheral blood. The TCR comes from an elderly man with acute or convalescent COVID-19. Here the CDR3 reads CASLDRNNQPQHF. The CDR3 nucleotides are TGTGCCAGCTTAGACAGAAACAATCAGCCCCAGCATTTT.